The 32 T cell receptor beta chains reported below all come from one sample, sequenced in a study of T-cell memory formation after mild COVID-19. Each CDR3 protein is one row after TCRdb ran MiXCR on the 5' RACE reads. The top ten clones hold 2.1% of a sample with roughly 240,000 distinct CDR3 sequences, 15% to 17% of them seen once. Sequenced sample: PBMCs or a T cell subset sorted from them (not recorded which). All receptors come from an adult woman who had mild COVID-19 (a few samples of this study predate the infection). Cell type and time point are not known.

This clonotype was seen more than once but under ten times. This chain uses TRBV30 with TRBJ2-7, with 10 bases matching TRBD2. The CDR3 is 17 amino acids. The germline gives CDR1 GTSNPN, CDR2 SVGIG (reference sequence). V lost 2 bases and J lost 0; bases outside the gene matches: 10. The CDR3 DNA follows: TGTGCCTGGAGTCCGGGATGGAGGACTAGCGGCTCCTACGAGCAGTACTTC. This encodes CAWSPGWRTSGSYEQYF.

The chain combines TRBV7-2 with TRBJ1-2; D is unresolved. V lost 4 bases, J lost 2 bases, and 8 bases lay in between. This CDR3 has 13 residues. Looked up from germline, CDR1 is SGHTA and CDR2 is FQGNSA. The CDR3 nucleotides are TGTGCCAGCAGCTCCCAGATGAACTATGGCTACACCTTC. Translated, it gives CASSSQMNYGYTF.

The sample holds a few counts of this clonotype. The chain has TRBV5-1 and TRBJ1-1; TRBD1 matches 8 bases. Germline V gene data show CDR1 as SGHRS and CDR2 as YFSETQ. The CDR3 extends over 14 amino acids. After removal of 5 bases from V and 5 bases from J, the junction contained 8 bases not matched to a gene. CDR3: CASRPGQEYTEAFF. Here the CDR3 DNA reads TGCGCCAGCAGACCGGGACAGGAGTATACTGAAGCTTTCTTT.

This clonotype occurred many times. This chain links TRBV7-2 with TRBJ2-7; 8 positions agree with TRBD1. This CDR3 contains 15 residues. Per germline, CDR1 SGHTA and CDR2 FQGNSA. V was clipped by 3 bases and J by 0 bases; unmatched bases: 4. CDR3 loop: CASSFQGQASYEQYF. CDR3 nucleotide sequence: TGTGCCAGCAGCTTCCAGGGACAGGCCTCCTACGAGCAGTACTTC.

There are many counts of this clonotype. The chain has TRBV12-3 or TRBV12-4 and TRBJ2-7; D not resolved. This CDR3 is 12 amino acids long. Trimming shortened V by 5 bases and J by 4 bases, and 9 bases separated the two germline ends. CDR3 loop: CASSKTQYEQYF. In DNA, the CDR3 is TGTGCCAGCAGTAAGACCCAGTACGAGCAGTACTTC.

This clonotype was seen only a few times. The rearrangement joins TRBV6-6 to TRBJ2-7, with TRBD2 identical over 9 bases. After removal of 5 bases from V and 0 bases from J, the junction contained 23 bases not matched to a gene. Germline assignment: CDR1 MNHNY and CDR2 SVGAGI (reference sequence). There are 21 residues in the CDR3. The CDR3 region is CASSPRWGAGGPKGLSYEQYF. CDR3 sequence (DNA): TGTGCCAGCAGTCCCCGGTGGGGAGCGGGAGGACCGAAAGGACTCTCCTACGAGCAGTACTTC.

This clonotype has just a few counts. This chain joins TRBV18 and TRBJ1-2, with D perhaps matching TRBD1 (6 bases). CDR3 length equals 13 residues. Germline CDR1 reads KGHSH; CDR2 reads LQKENI. V gave up 6 bases and J gave up 5 bases, with 13 bases separating them. CDR3 bases: TGTGCCAGCTCGTTCCGGGACATGTATGGCTACACCTTC. The encoded protein is CASSFRDMYGYTF.

This clonotype was picked up a small number of times. V gene TRBV5-5 combines with J gene TRBJ2-3; 15 positions agree with TRBD2. With V trimmed by 0 bases and J by 1 base, 6 bases remained unmatched. Germline V gene sequence: CDR1 SGHKS, CDR2 YYEKEE (reference sequence). CDR3 length: 19 residues. In DNA, the CDR3 is TGTGCCAGCAGCTTGGTGGGACTAGCGGGGGGTAGCGGCACAGATACGCAGTATTTT. Amino acids: CASSLVGLAGGSGTDTQYF.

The CDR3 bases are TGTGCCAGCAAAAAGGTGGGCGAGCAGTACTTC. Encoded protein: CASKKVGEQYF. This chain links TRBV12-3 or TRBV12-4 with TRBJ2-7; unclear D gene. This CDR3 comprises 11 residues. With 7 bases removed from V and 6 bases from J, the gap between germline ends came to 10 bases.

Only a few counts were recorded for this clonotype. The rearrangement uses TRBV12-3 or TRBV12-4 and TRBJ2-1, with D tentatively TRBD2 (5 bases). V lost 6 bases to trimming and J lost 12 bases, with 18 bases between them. The CDR3 length is 13 residues. DNA of the CDR3: TGTGCCAGCAGCACAACTCAGTCCCGGGGGCAGTTCTTC. It codes for CASSTTQSRGQFF.

The CDR3 DNA sequence: TGTGCCAGCAGTCCCTTGCCAGGCTATGGCTACACCTTC. It encodes CASSPLPGYGYTF. The chain is built from TRBV12-3 or TRBV12-4 and TRBJ1-2; D is uncertain. The CDR3 contains 13 residues. Trimming left V 5 bases short and J 4 bases short, with 11 bases between.

This clonotype was counted at least ten times. V gene TRBV6-5 combines with J gene TRBJ2-7, with D perhaps TRBD1 (6 bases). The V end was cut by 6 bases, the J end by 2 bases, with 14 bases between. CDR3 length equals 14 residues. Germline V gene data show CDR1 as MNHEY and CDR2 as SVGAGI. CDR3: CASRTDSIPYEQYF. DNA for the CDR3: TGTGCCAGCAGAACGGACAGTATTCCCTACGAGCAGTACTTC.

The sample holds many counts of this clonotype. CDR3 coding DNA: TGTGCCAGCAGTCAAGCGGGAGTCAGTGAGCAGTTCTTC. Protein sequence: CASSQAGVSEQFF. The chain recombines TRBV12-3 or TRBV12-4 with TRBJ2-1; 8 positions agree with TRBD2. CDR3 length: 13 amino acids. The V segment lost 5 bases and the J segment 9 bases; nucleotides outside the gene matches: 6.

This clonotype has ten or more counts. This chain connects TRBV12-3 or TRBV12-4 to TRBJ2-1; D unresolved. The CDR3 length is 12 residues. The V end was cut by 5 bases, the J end by 7 bases, with 9 bases between. The CDR3 loop is CASSPYLNEQFF. The CDR3 DNA follows: TGTGCCAGCAGTCCATACCTTAATGAGCAGTTCTTC.

The chain is built from TRBV9 and TRBJ2-2; 14 bases line up with TRBD2. Germline-derived CDR1 and CDR2 are SGDLS and YYNGEE. Trimming removed 2 bases from V and 8 bases from J; junction bases left unmatched: 8. This CDR3 has 17 amino acids. The DNA of the CDR3 is TGTGCCAGCAGCGTTTACGGGACTAGCGGGAGTTCGGGGGAGCTGTTTTTT. The encoded protein is CASSVYGTSGSSGELFF. Together with reference TRBV9 and TRBJ2-2, the CDR3 gives the full variable domain: DSGVTQTPKHLITATGQRVTLRCSPRSGDLSVYWYQQSLDQGLQFLIQYYNGEERAKGNILERFSAQQFPDLHSELNLSSLELGDSALYFCASSVYGTSGSSGELFFGEGSRLTVL.

The rearrangement links TRBV7-2 to TRBJ2-1; no definite D call. V lost 2 bases, J lost 8 bases, and 10 bases lay in between. Looked up from germline, CDR1 is SGHTA and CDR2 is FQGNSA. The CDR3 is made up of 13 amino acids. This CDR3 is CASSLFGVDEQFF. As DNA, the CDR3 is TGTGCCAGCAGCTTATTCGGAGTCGATGAGCAGTTCTTC.

The chain links TRBV29-1 to TRBJ2-1; D perhaps matches TRBD1 (6 bases). V lost 4 bases, J lost 0 bases, and 13 bases lay in between. Germline V CDR1 and CDR2: SQVTM, ANQGSEA. This CDR3 has 15 amino acids. As DNA, the CDR3 is TGCAGCGTTGTAGAACAGGGCGGCTCCTACAATGAGCAGTTCTTC. This codes for CSVVEQGGSYNEQFF.

A few counts support this clonotype. This chain joins TRBV29-1 and TRBJ2-5, with 8 bases fitting TRBD1. J lost 5 bases, V lost 4 bases, and 9 bases had no gene match. The CDR3 has 14 residues. Germline loops: CDR1 SQVTM, CDR2 ANQGSEA. The CDR3 region has the DNA TGCAGCGTTGGGCGACAGGGGAGCGGTGAGACCCAGTACTTC. Translated, it gives CSVGRQGSGETQYF.

This clonotype came up a few times. The V gene is TRBV7-2, the J gene TRBJ1-2; no clear D gene. V lost 2 bases and J 8 bases, leaving 6 bases between the germline ends. The CDR3 contains 11 residues. Germline V gene sequence: CDR1 SGHTA, CDR2 FQGNSA. The CDR3 loop reads CASSLWGGYTF. The CDR3 DNA reads TGTGCCAGCAGCTTATGGGGAGGCTACACCTTC.

A few counts support this clonotype. This chain links TRBV30 with TRBJ2-2; D gene ambiguous. Germline-derived CDR1 and CDR2 are GTSNPN and SVGIG (reference sequence). V lost 0 bases, J lost 6 bases, and 2 bases lay in between. The CDR3 consists of 11 residues. CDR3 loop: CAWSVAGELFF. In nucleotides, the CDR3 is TGTGCCTGGAGTGTCGCCGGGGAGCTGTTTTTT.

At least ten counts were recorded for this clonotype. The CDR3 DNA follows: TGTGCCAGCAGTTTAGGGGCCGGTTACTCTGGGGCCAACGTCCTGACTTTC. It yields the protein CASSLGAGYSGANVLTF. The chain combines TRBV12-3 or TRBV12-4 with TRBJ2-6; D is undetermined. CDR3 length: 17 residues. V was clipped by 1 base and J by 0 bases, with 10 bases between them.

The J gene is TRBJ2-5, the V gene TRBV6-2 or TRBV6-3, with D maybe TRBD1 (6 bases). Per germline, CDR1 MNHEY and CDR2 SVGEGT. Between the trimmed V and J ends, which lost 0 bases and 2 bases, there was a span of 28 bases. This CDR3 contains 21 residues. The CDR3: CASSYSRTAIRYILSQETQYF. The CDR3, as DNA: TGTGCCAGCAGTTACTCGAGGACAGCGATCAGATACATCCTCTCACAAGAGACCCAGTACTTC.

The chain employs TRBV9 and TRBJ2-1, with 9 bases that match TRBD2. V gave up 4 bases and J gave up 3 bases; unmatched junction bases: 5. The CDR3 covers 15 residues. CDR1 and CDR2 from the germline V gene are SGDLS and YYNGEE. The CDR3 sequence: CASSSSGTNYNEQFF. The CDR3 coding sequence is TGTGCCAGCAGCTCTAGCGGGACAAACTACAATGAGCAGTTCTTC.

V gene TRBV20-1 combines with J gene TRBJ2-4; D uncertain. CDR3 length: 13 amino acids. Germline loops: CDR1 DFQATT, CDR2 SNEGSKA (reference sequence). V was cut by 6 bases and J by 8 bases, with 17 bases left in between. In nucleotides, the CDR3 is TGCAGTGCAAAGAGGAGTGCGCAGGACATTCAGTACTTC. Translated: CSAKRSAQDIQYF.

This clonotype was found a few times. The J gene is TRBJ2-3, the V gene TRBV28; D might be TRBD1 or TRBD2, each matching 5 bases. Germline loops: CDR1 MDHEN, CDR2 SYDVKM. V lost 5 bases, J lost 13 bases, and 16 bases lay in between. The CDR3 consists of 12 residues. The CDR3 is CASSAGLPREYF. DNA of the CDR3: TGTGCCAGCAGTGCCGGACTTCCCAGGGAGTATTTT.

V is TRBV29-1 and J is TRBJ1-2, with D tentatively TRBD1 (5 bases). Germline CDR1 reads SQVTM; CDR2 reads ANQGSEA. V lost 1 base to trimming and J lost 1 base, with 7 bases between them. The CDR3 contains 13 residues. The CDR3 sequence: CSVEGGVNYGYTF. The CDR3 DNA sequence: TGCAGCGTTGAAGGGGGGGTTAACTATGGCTACACCTTC.

This clonotype occurred many times. This chain connects TRBV12-3 or TRBV12-4 to TRBJ1-1, with D hard to call. The CDR3 consists of 10 residues. V lost 5 bases and J lost 2, with 0 bases in between. CDR3 DNA sequence: TGTGCCAGCAGTAACACTGAAGCTTTCTTT. This codes for CASSNTEAFF.

The chain combines TRBV25-1 with TRBJ2-7; 9 bases line up with TRBD1. The CDR3 runs 16 residues. Germline V gene lookup returns CDR1 MGHDK and CDR2 SYGVNS. J lost 5 bases, V lost 3 bases, and 11 bases had no gene match. Written as DNA, the CDR3 is TGTGCCAGCAGTGATCACCTGGCGGGACAGGGAAACGAGCAGTACTTC. Its protein product is CASSDHLAGQGNEQYF.

This clonotype was seen a few times. The chain carries TRBV15 and TRBJ1-2, with 8 bases that match TRBD1. CDR1 is LNHNV, CDR2 YYDKDF, per germline (reference sequence). V dropped 0 bases and J dropped 2; count of bases not matched to a gene: 5. This CDR3 comprises 16 residues. The CDR3 region has the DNA TGTGCCACCAGCAGAGACAGGAGGACAGGGAACTATGGCTACACCTTC. It translates to CATSRDRRTGNYGYTF.

This clonotype was seen only a few times. V is TRBV5-1 and J is TRBJ2-7; 8 bases fit TRBD1. V was clipped by 2 bases and J by 0 bases; unmatched bases: 4. This CDR3 has 15 amino acids. CDR1 SGHRS and CDR2 YFSETQ come from the germline V gene. The CDR3 coding sequence is TGCGCCAGCAGCTTTGGACAGGGCCTCTCCTACGAGCAGTACTTC. This gives the protein CASSFGQGLSYEQYF.

Concerning this clonotype: A junction boundary mismatches the germline segment, possibly from a read error. The chain combines TRBV12-3 or TRBV12-4 with TRBJ2-3; D gene unclear. The CDR3 totals 15 residues. The CDR3 bases are TGTGCCAGCCGTTTTCACCGGGCCAGCACAGATACGCAGTATTTT. Translated: CASRFHRASTDTQYF.

V is TRBV27 and J is TRBJ1-1; D remains unclear. V dropped 0 bases and J dropped 5 bases, with 7 bases sitting between them. CDR3 length equals 13 residues. CDR1 is MNHEY and CDR2 is SMNVEV in the germline V gene (reference sequence). The CDR3 sequence is CASSLSTVTEAFF. CDR3 sequence (DNA): TGTGCCAGCAGTTTATCTACCGTTACTGAAGCTTTCTTT.